Below, one T cell receptor (beta chain) is given with its context. The trim removed 4 bases at V and 1 base at J, leaving 7 bases unmatched. Germline CDR1 is LNHDA and CDR2 is SQIVND (reference sequence). This CDR3 has 17 amino acids. The table came from immunoSEQ multiplex PCR; TCRdb's copy has only in-frame clones and leaves some out. The table lists fewer than 250,000 clones, about nine tenths of them singletons. This sample is part of a study of blood T cell repertoires in COVID-19. This TCR derives from a man aged 25-45 years with COVID-19, enrolled during active disease. V and J are TRBV19 and TRBJ2-1; 10 nucleotides agree with TRBD2. Sequencing was performed on peripheral blood. CDR3 bases: TGTGCCAGTAGTAACTTCGAGCGGGAGGGGTCCTACAATGAGCAGTTCTTC. This gives the protein CASSNFEREGSYNEQFF.